Presented here are 5 T cell receptor beta chains from one specimen sequenced in a study of CD8+CD57+ T cells in acquired aplastic anemia. Sequenced patients had shown CD8+CD57+ cell expansion by flow cytometry. Using genomic DNA as the template, TCR beta VDJ and CDR3 profiling was carried out. TCRdb re-called the reads with MiXCR, one entry per CDR3 protein. This sample has hundreds of thousands of distinct CDR3 sequences, with roughly 34% found just once. Specimen: sorted CD4+, CD8+, or CD8+CD57+ T cells (not recorded which) from PBMCs. These TCRs come from a human donor with aplastic anemia.

This clonotype occurred many times. The chain links TRBV20-1 to TRBJ2-7; D tentatively reads TRBD1 or TRBD2 (5 bases each). This CDR3 is 14 amino acids long. Looked up from germline, CDR1 is DFQATT and CDR2 is SNEGSKA (reference sequence). V gave up 2 bases and J gave up 3 bases, with 14 bases separating them. As DNA, the CDR3 is TGCAGTGCTAGACAGGGACCGAAAAACTACGAGCAGTACTTC. Amino acids: CSARQGPKNYEQYF.

The table lists this clonotype with many counts. The gene calls are TRBV19 and TRBJ1-6, with 7 bases fitting TRBD1. Per germline, CDR1 LNHDA and CDR2 SQIVND (reference sequence). The CDR3 is 14 residues long. Trimming removed 9 bases from V and 7 bases from J; junction bases left unmatched: 9. This CDR3 is CASREEDRNSPLHF. Written as DNA, the CDR3 is TGTGCCAGCCGGGAGGAGGACAGGAATTCACCCCTCCACTTT.

In DNA form, the CDR3 reads TGTGCCAGCGTGGGGCCCGGAAACACCATATATTTT. The encoded protein is CASVGPGNTIYF. The rearrangement uses TRBV25-1 and TRBJ1-3, with a possible D match to TRBD1 (5 bases). The CDR3 extends over 12 amino acids. The germline CDR1 and CDR2 sequences are MGHDK and SYGVNS. Trimming left V 8 bases short and J 4 bases short, with 9 bases between.

This clonotype was seen more than once but under ten times. The rearrangement uses TRBV9 and TRBJ1-1; 7 bases fit TRBD1. The V gene's germline CDR1 is SGDLS and CDR2 YYNGEE. The junction had 2 bases not matched to a gene; V was cut back by 0 bases and J by 0 bases. This CDR3 is built from 15 residues. In DNA, the CDR3 is TGTGCCAGCAGCGTAGGGGGGACAGTGAACACTGAAGCTTTCTTT. Translation: CASSVGGTVNTEAFF.

The chain uses TRBV7-9 and TRBJ1-4, with D maybe TRBD1 (5 bases). CDR1 is SEHNR and CDR2 is FQNEAQ in the germline V gene (reference sequence). Trimming stripped 5 bases from V and 2 bases from J, with 9 bases between. This CDR3 comprises 14 residues. Written as DNA, the CDR3 is TGTGCCAGCAGCCTTCGACAGACTAATGAAAAACTGTTTTTT. Translating it yields CASSLRQTNEKLFF. Full variable domain (missing parts from reference TRBV7-9 and TRBJ1-4): DTGVSQNPRHKITKRGQNVTFRCDPISEHNRLYWYRQTLGQGPEFLTYFQNEAQLEKSRLLSDRFSAERPKGSFSTLEIQRTEQGDSAMYLCASSLRQTNEKLFFGSGTQLSVL.